Below, 3 T cell receptor beta chains from the same sample are listed, as sequenced in a study of CD8+ T cells in alopecia areata. Sample treatment: oral pan-JAK inhibitor, 5-10 mg twice daily. RNA was extracted and reverse transcribed into cDNA as the sequencing template. Data came from immunoSEQ multiplex PCR; TCRdb stores just in-frame clones and leaves some out. The repertoire holds some 160,000 clones, with roughly 65% as singletons. Sequences were derived from CD4+ T cells sorted from blood, sampled at week 4, from a patient treated with tofacitinib. All receptors come from a human donor with alopecia areata.

The V and J genes are TRBV4-1 and TRBJ1-2, with D possibly matching TRBD1 (5 bases). The germline V gene encodes CDR1 MGHRA and CDR2 YSYEKL. The V and J ends lost 3 bases and 5 bases respectively, with 16 bases between them. The CDR3 is 15 residues long. The CDR3 loop is CASSHGGAGPYGYTF. DNA for the CDR3: TGCGCCAGCAGCCATGGTGGGGCAGGCCCATATGGCTACACCTTC.

This clone came up a few times. J is TRBJ2-1 and V is TRBV19, with D perhaps TRBD1 or TRBD2 (5 bases each). The germline CDR1 and CDR2 sequences are LNHDA and SQIVND (reference sequence). The CDR3 is 15 amino acids. The V gene lost 5 bases and the J gene lost 2 bases, with 13 bases spanning the gap. The CDR3 DNA is TGTGCCAGTAGTGCCCGGGACGGAGCCTACAATGAGCAGTTCTTC. This gives the protein CASSARDGAYNEQFF. Filled out from reference TRBV19 and TRBJ2-1, the complete variable domain reads DGGITQSPKYLFRKEGQNVTLSCEQNLNHDAMYWYRQDPGQGLRLIYYSQIVNDFQKGDIAEGYSVSREKKESFPLTVTSAQKNPTAFYLCASSARDGAYNEQFFGPGTRLTVL.

The rearrangement links TRBV6-5 to TRBJ2-7; 7 nucleotides agree with TRBD1. This CDR3 region has 12 residues. Looked up from germline, CDR1 is MNHEY and CDR2 is SVGAGI. The V gene end was trimmed by 8 bases and the J gene end by 2 bases; junction bases not matched to a gene: 3. For the CDR3, the DNA is TGTGCCAGCGGGGACAGTACCTACGAGCAGTACTTC. As protein: CASGDSTYEQYF.